Listed here are 22 T cell receptor beta chains from one sample, sequenced in a study of regulatory T cells in long-lasting Graves disease. Regarding time point: newly diagnosed GD, antithyroid drugs for less than 3 months. RNA extracted from PBMCs served as the sequencing template. The TCR beta library used iRepertoire HTBI primers with Arm-PCR amplification of CDR3. TCRdb re-called the multiplex PCR reads through MiXCR, storing one row per CDR3 protein. The sample shows a few hundred thousand distinct CDR3 sequences, around 15% of them seen only once. This sample was also put to use in a study of T cells in Graves' hyperthyroidism and ophthalmopathy.

The sequencing used peripheral blood mononuclear cells (PBMCs), collected at new diagnosis, from a patient treated with antithyroid drugs. These receptors were taken from a man aged 40-50 years with Graves disease.

This clonotype was detected many times. This rearrangement joins TRBV18 to TRBJ1-1; the D gene is possibly TRBD1 (5 bases). The CDR3 is 16 residues long. With 1 base removed from V and 0 bases from J, the gap between germline ends came to 12 bases. Germline V CDR1 and CDR2: KGHSH, LQKENI. Here the CDR3 reads CASSPLEGAMNTEAFF. CDR3 DNA: TGTGCCAGCTCACCACTCGAAGGGGCGATGAACACTGAAGCTTTCTTT.

On this clonotype: A much larger clone differs from this one at a single base, so this may be a read error. J is TRBJ2-7 and V is TRBV5-1; 11 nucleotides match TRBD2. The CDR3 contains 16 residues. Looked up from germline, CDR1 is SGHRS and CDR2 is YFSETQ. The J segment lost 7 bases and the V segment lost 0 bases, leaving 9 bases of the junction unmatched. CDR3 sequence: CASSLVSGGGYNEQYF. For the CDR3, the DNA is TGCGCCAGCAGCTTGGTTAGCGGGGGGGGCTACAATGAGCAGTACTTC. The full variable domain, its missing parts supplied by reference TRBV5-1 and TRBJ2-7, is KAGVTQTPRYLIKTRGQQVTLSCSPISGHRSVSWYQQTPGQGLQFLFEYFSETQRNKGNFPGRFSGRQFSNSRSEMNVSTLELGDSALYLCASSLVSGGGYNEQYFGPGTRLTVT.

This rearrangement joins TRBV2 to TRBJ1-5, with D perhaps TRBD1 (6 bases). CDR3 size: 13 residues. Germline CDR1 and CDR2: SNHLY and FYNNEI. V lost 6 bases to trimming and J lost 5 bases, with 11 bases between them. The CDR3 DNA is TGTGCCAGCAGCCAAGGACAGTATCAGCCCCAGCATTTT. It translates to CASSQGQYQPQHF. The complete variable domain, with remaining parts taken from reference TRBV2 and TRBJ1-5, reads EPEVTQTPSHQVTQMGQEVILRCVPISNHLYFYWYRQILGQKVEFLVSFYNNEISEKSEIFDDQFSVERPDGSNFTLKIRSTKLEDSAMYFCASSQGQYQPQHFGDGTRLSIL.

In this sample, this clonotype turned up a few times. The chain has TRBV5-4 and TRBJ2-1, with 12 positions matching TRBD2. The CDR3 is 18 residues long. Losses at the gene ends were 3 bases for V and 4 bases for J; bases not matched to a gene: 11. From germline, CDR1 is SGHNT and CDR2 YYREEE (reference sequence). The CDR3 protein is CASSSPRRLAGEYNEQFF. The CDR3 nucleotides read TGTGCCAGCAGCTCGCCGCGAAGACTAGCGGGGGAATACAATGAGCAGTTCTTC.

This clonotype was seen many times. This rearrangement joins TRBV2 to TRBJ2-2; TRBD2 aligns across 9 bases. Trimming cost V 6 bases and J 0 bases; bases outside gene matches: 8. The CDR3 loop spans 17 amino acids. Germline V lookup: CDR1 SNHLY, CDR2 FYNNEI. In DNA form, the CDR3 reads TGTGCCAGCAGGGGACTAGCCGTCTATTCGAACACCGGGGAGCTGTTTTTT. It is translated as CASRGLAVYSNTGELFF.

This clonotype has ten or more counts. This chain uses TRBV18 with TRBJ1-5; the match to TRBD1 covers 7 bases. The CDR3 length is 16 residues. V dropped 0 bases and J dropped 5; count of bases not matched to a gene: 7. Germline V gene data show CDR1 as KGHSH and CDR2 as LQKENI. CDR3: CASSPPRWQGDQPQHF. The CDR3 DNA reads as TGTGCCAGCTCACCACCGAGATGGCAGGGGGATCAGCCCCAGCATTTT.

The chain links TRBV5-5 to TRBJ1-3; D may be TRBD1 (5 bases). In germline, CDR1 is SGHKS, CDR2 YYEKEE (reference sequence). The V end lost 2 bases, the J end lost 3 bases, and 9 bases lay between the germline ends. CDR3 length: 14 residues. In nucleotides, the CDR3 is TGTGCCAGCAGCTTCGGGGGAAATGGAAACACCATATATTTT. This translates into CASSFGGNGNTIYF.

This clonotype was seen a handful of times. The J gene is TRBJ1-5, the V gene TRBV20-1; D possibly corresponds to TRBD1 (5 bases). V was shortened by 6 bases and J by 3 bases, with 21 bases between the two germline ends. From germline, CDR1 is DFQATT and CDR2 SNEGSKA (reference sequence). This CDR3 comprises 16 residues. This CDR3 reads CSAPFGGVGPNQPQHF. In DNA form, the CDR3 reads TGCAGTGCGCCGTTTGGGGGGGTAGGCCCCAATCAGCCCCAGCATTTT.

Concerning this clonotype itself: With only one base between it and a far larger clone, this is likely a read error. The genes are TRBV9 and TRBJ2-5, with TRBD2 identical over 7 bases. V gave up 4 bases and J gave up 5 bases; unmatched junction bases: 20. CDR3 length equals 18 residues. The germline gives CDR1 SGDLS, CDR2 YYNGEE. For the CDR3, the DNA is TGTGCCAGCAGCCGCGAACCCCCCCTAGCGGAGGGTTTGGAGACCCAGTACTTC. It specifies CASSREPPLAEGLETQYF.

Notes on this clonotype: This clone may be a read error of a much larger clone one base away. The chain carries TRBV30 and TRBJ2-3, with D possibly matching TRBD2 (6 bases). In germline, CDR1 is GTSNPN, CDR2 SVGIG (reference sequence). CDR3 size: 14 residues. V was pared by 4 bases and J by 2 bases, with 13 bases between. CDR3 sequence (DNA): TGTGCCTGGAAAGAGTGGGGGGACACAGATACGCAGTATTTT. Amino acids: CAWKEWGDTDTQYF.

At least ten counts were recorded for this clonotype. The chain recombines TRBV6-2 or TRBV6-3 with TRBJ2-3, with D perhaps TRBD2 (6 bases). CDR3 length: 14 residues. The V end lost 6 bases, the J end lost 6 bases, and 16 bases lay between the germline ends. Germline loops: CDR1 MNHEY, CDR2 SVGEGT. Here the CDR3 reads CASRDRGSLDTQYF. DNA for the CDR3: TGTGCCAGCAGAGACCGGGGGTCCCTGGATACGCAGTATTTT.

This chain joins TRBV9 and TRBJ2-1, with a possible D match to TRBD2 (5 bases). From germline, CDR1 is SGDLS and CDR2 YYNGEE. Trimming left V 0 bases short and J 4 bases short, with 11 bases between. The CDR3 is 15 amino acids. CDR3 coding DNA: TGTGCCAGCAGCGTAGCGCTAGCCCCGTACAATGAGCAGTTCTTC. Translated: CASSVALAPYNEQFF. The whole variable domain, remainder taken from reference TRBV9 and TRBJ2-1, is DSGVTQTPKHLITATGQRVTLRCSPRSGDLSVYWYQQSLDQGLQFLIQYYNGEERAKGNILERFSAQQFPDLHSELNLSSLELGDSALYFCASSVALAPYNEQFFGPGTRLTVL.

The V call is TRBV7-2, the J call TRBJ2-4, with TRBD1 matching over 8 bases. With V trimmed by 3 bases and J by 1 base, 11 bases remained unmatched. The CDR3 contains 18 residues. From germline, CDR1 is SGHTA and CDR2 FQGNSA. CDR3 loop: CASSFRGQGGWAKNIQYF. In nucleotides, the CDR3 is TGTGCCAGCAGCTTCCGAGGACAGGGAGGCTGGGCCAAAAACATTCAGTACTTC.

At least ten counts were recorded for this clonotype. The V call is TRBV7-2, the J call TRBJ2-3; tentative D call: TRBD2 (6 bases). Germline CDR1 and CDR2: SGHTA and FQGNSA. V lost 5 bases and J lost 1, with 13 bases in between. This CDR3 contains 15 residues. The CDR3 bases are TGTGCCAGCAGCCGCACTAGCCCCCGCACAGATACGCAGTATTTT. Its protein product is CASSRTSPRTDTQYF.

About this clonotype: This may be a read error: a much more frequent sequence differs by one nucleotide. The V gene is TRBV7-8, the J gene TRBJ1-5; 9 bases fit TRBD1. CDR3 length: 15 amino acids. Per germline, CDR1 SGHVS and CDR2 FQNEAQ. Trimming at V came to 11 bases and at J to 1 base, leaving 9 bases not matched to a gene. This chain's CDR3 is CAGTGDRGSNQPQHF. The CDR3 DNA reads TGTGCCGGCACCGGAGACAGGGGGAGCAATCAGCCCCAGCATTTT.

The genes are TRBV6-5 and TRBJ2-1; 10 nucleotides agree with TRBD1. Germline V CDR1 and CDR2: MNHEY, SVGAGI. The junction had 5 bases not matched to a gene; V was cut back by 2 bases and J by 7 bases. The CDR3 consists of 15 residues. The CDR3 reads CASSYLTGGGNEQFF. CDR3 in DNA: TGTGCCAGCAGTTACCTGACAGGGGGCGGAAATGAGCAGTTCTTC.

This clonotype has a handful of counts. The rearrangement joins TRBV18 to TRBJ2-2; D is ambiguous. The germline V and J ends were trimmed by 1 base and 0 bases, with 15 bases remaining between them. CDR3 size: 18 residues. Germline lookup yields CDR1 KGHSH and CDR2 LQKENI. The CDR3 DNA sequence: TGTGCCAGCTCACCACGGAGACCTAATGTCGCGAACACCGGGGAGCTGTTTTTT. Translating it yields CASSPRRPNVANTGELFF.

This clonotype was seen at least ten times. Written as DNA, the CDR3 is TGTGCCAGCGAGCAGGGGAACACTGAAGCTTTCTTT. This encodes CASEQGNTEAFF. V is TRBV2 and J is TRBJ1-1, with a weak D call TRBD1 (5 bases). With 8 bases removed from V and 1 base from J, the gap between germline ends came to 8 bases. The germline CDR1 and CDR2 sequences are SNHLY and FYNNEI. This CDR3 region has 12 residues. Filled out from reference TRBV2 and TRBJ1-1, the complete variable domain reads EPEVTQTPSHQVTQMGQEVILRCVPISNHLYFYWYRQILGQKVEFLVSFYNNEISEKSEIFDDQFSVERPDGSNFTLKIRSTKLEDSAMYFCASEQGNTEAFFGQGTRLTVV.

This clonotype was counted at least ten times. The chain joins TRBV29-1 to TRBJ2-1; D unclear. Trimming shortened V by 5 bases and J by 0 bases, and 8 bases separated the two germline ends. The CDR3 has 13 amino acids. Germline V gene data show CDR1 as SQVTM and CDR2 as ANQGSEA. The CDR3 DNA reads TGCAGCGTTTCTCAGGACTCCTACAATGAGCAGTTCTTC. Its protein is CSVSQDSYNEQFF.

This chain uses TRBV2 with TRBJ2-5, with 9 bases fitting TRBD1. CDR3 length equals 14 residues. V lost 7 bases, J lost 4 bases, and 7 bases stayed unmatched. The germline CDR1 and CDR2 sequences are SNHLY and FYNNEI. In nucleotides, the CDR3 is TGTGCCAGCACCAAGGACAGGGGAACAGAGACCCAGTACTTC. Protein sequence: CASTKDRGTETQYF.

This clonotype has ten or more counts. The chain employs TRBV27 and TRBJ1-5, with a weak D call TRBD1 (6 bases). CDR1 is MNHEY, CDR2 SMNVEV, per germline (reference sequence). The CDR3 sequence is 17 residues long. V was cut by 5 bases and J by 2 bases, with 19 bases left in between. The CDR3 sequence is CASSRGTGGHGNQPQHF. The CDR3 DNA follows: TGTGCCAGCAGTAGAGGGACCGGGGGACATGGCAATCAGCCCCAGCATTTT.

This clonotype has a count of ten or more. V is TRBV11-2 and J is TRBJ2-3; D uncertain. CDR3 length: 13 amino acids. Germline values: CDR1 SGHAT, CDR2 FQNNGV. V was clipped by 2 bases and J by 6 bases, with 9 bases between them. CDR3 coding DNA: TGTGCCAGCAGCTTATCAGTGGAGGATACGCAGTATTTT. Protein: CASSLSVEDTQYF.